The 7 T cell receptor beta chains below all came from one sample that was sequenced in a study of blood T cell repertoires in COVID-19. Sequenced by immunoSEQ multiplex PCR; TCRdb stores in-frame clones only, minus some. The sample holds 310,000 or so clones, roughly nine tenths seen once. What was sequenced was peripheral blood. These receptors all come from a woman aged 25 to 39 with COVID-19, enrolled during active disease.

The gene calls are TRBV3-1 (or the pseudogene TRBV3-2) and TRBJ1-5; 7 positions agree with TRBD1. The germline CDR1 and CDR2 sequences are LGHDT and YNNKEL (reference sequence). The CDR3 has 20 residues. V lost 2 bases to trimming and J lost 3 bases; unmatched junction nucleotides: 19. The CDR3 DNA reads as TGTGCCAGCAGCCAACCTAGGGAACAGGGGCCTTTCGGGGCCAATCAGCCCCAGCATTTT. This encodes CASSQPREQGPFGANQPQHF.

The gene calls are TRBV5-1 and TRBJ2-1; D possibly corresponds to TRBD2 (5 bases). Germline V gene data show CDR1 as SGHRS and CDR2 as YFSETQ. Trimming left V 2 bases short and J 7 bases short, with 13 bases between. The CDR3 contains 14 residues. The CDR3: CASSFPSPGNEQFF. The CDR3 DNA sequence: TGCGCCAGCAGCTTTCCGAGCCCGGGAAATGAGCAGTTCTTC.

The genes are TRBV29-1 and TRBJ2-7; 7 bases are a match to TRBD1. The length of the CDR3 is 14 residues. Germline V lookup: CDR1 SQVTM, CDR2 ANQGSEA. V dropped 0 bases and J dropped 4; count of bases not matched to a gene: 6. The CDR3 region is CSVEDGQAKYEQYF. The DNA for the CDR3 is TGCAGCGTTGAAGATGGACAGGCTAAGTACGAGCAGTACTTC.

V gene TRBV18 combines with J gene TRBJ1-2; 7 nucleotides line up with TRBD1. CDR3 size: 13 residues. Germline CDR1 is KGHSH and CDR2 is LQKENI. The V segment lost 6 bases and the J segment 8 bases; nucleotides outside the gene matches: 9. CDR3 nucleotide sequence: TGTGCCAGCTCCGCGAGACAGGGTTGGGGCTACACCTTC. Amino acid sequence: CASSARQGWGYTF.

The rearrangement joins TRBV5-4 to TRBJ2-5; a possible D gene is TRBD2 (6 bases). V shed 1 base and J shed 4 bases, with 20 bases lying between them. The CDR3 extends over 17 amino acids. Germline lookup yields CDR1 SGHNT and CDR2 YYREEE (reference sequence). Here the CDR3 DNA reads TGTGCCAGCAGCTTGAGGGTAGGGCAGGGAGGCGCAGAGACCCAGTACTTC. It yields the protein CASSLRVGQGGAETQYF.

The CDR3 here is CASSDGGDTQYF. The CDR3 DNA is TGTGCCAGCAGCGACGGAGGAGATACGCAGTATTTT. This chain links TRBV6-5 with TRBJ2-3; D is perhaps TRBD2 (5 bases). Trimming pared 6 bases from V and 5 bases from J, leaving 9 bases between. This CDR3 region has 12 residues. Looked up from germline, CDR1 is MNHEY and CDR2 is SVGAGI.

This chain links TRBV5-1 with TRBJ1-5; 7 nucleotides line up with TRBD1. With 0 bases clipped from V and 2 bases from J, the junction kept 2 bases outside the gene matches. CDR1 is SGHRS and CDR2 is YFSETQ in the germline V gene. The CDR3 totals 15 residues. The CDR3 loop is CASSLEGAGNQPQHF. As DNA, the CDR3 is TGCGCCAGCAGCTTGGAGGGGGCAGGCAATCAGCCCCAGCATTTT.